Sequencing of this T cell receptor (beta chain) was carried out in a study of T cells in localized non-small cell lung cancer. Data came from immunoSEQ multiplex PCR; TCRdb stores just in-frame clones and leaves some out. The table records approximately 47,000 clones, approximately 86% of them present only once. Germline loops: CDR1 SGHTA, CDR2 FQGNSA. V lost 2 bases and J 2 bases, leaving 15 bases between the germline ends. The CDR3 spans 16 residues. This specimen consisted of PBMCs, obtained before any cancer treatment. The receptor comes from a man aged 40 to 75 with stage II lung adenocarcinoma. The genes are TRBV7-2 and TRBJ1-2; possible D gene TRBD1, 6 bases. CDR3 coding DNA: TGTGCCAGCAGCTTACAAGCAGGGGCCATCAACTATGGCTACACCTTC. Protein sequence: CASSLQAGAINYGYTF.